These T cell receptor beta chains were read from a single sample in a study of blood T cell repertoires in COVID-19. Sequencing used immunoSEQ multiplex PCR; TCRdb keeps in-frame clones, though not all of them. The sample holds 65,000 to 95,000 clones, 80% seen once. The sample consisted of peripheral blood. These receptors were obtained from a woman aged 35 to 49 with active or convalescent COVID-19. Both conserved end residues are part of each CDR3. The D gene is left open where the match is weak. Clone size appears in some rows only: once, few, many, or a class for an expanded clone.

v_gene	d_gene	j_gene	abundance	CDR3aa	CDR3nt
TRBV28	.	TRBJ1-2	.	CASSLPGRGNYGYTF	TGTGCCAGCAGTTTACCTGGCAGGGGAAACTATGGCTACACCTTC
TRBV6-1	TRBD2	TRBJ2-5	.	CASSARRGLAGGETQYF	TGTGCCAGCAGTGCCAGAAGGGGTCTAGCGGGAGGCGAGACCCAGTACTTC
TRBV6-5	.	TRBJ1-5	.	CASSYSRYSNQPQHF	TGTGCCAGCAGTTACTCGAGGTATAGCAATCAGCCCCAGCATTTT
TRBV19	.	TRBJ2-6	few	CASSISGSGANVLTF	TGTGCCAGTAGTATTTCGGGGAGCGGGGCCAACGTCCTGACTTTC
TRBV3-1/TRBV3-2	TRBD1	TRBJ1-1	.	CASSGRDRGTEAFF	TGTGCCAGCAGCGGAAGGGACAGGGGGACTGAAGCTTTCTTT
TRBV9	.	TRBJ1-4	.	CASSGPGAVSEKLFF	TGTGCCAGCAGTGGCCCTGGGGCGGTAAGCGAAAAACTGTTTTTT
TRBV6-1	TRBD1	TRBJ1-5	.	CASSDRDRGEYSNQPQHF	TGTGCCAGCAGTGACCGGGACAGGGGAGAGTATAGCAATCAGCCCCAGCATTTT
TRBV28	TRBD2	TRBJ2-7	.	CATARQRGFYEQYF	TGTGCCACCGCCCGACAGCGGGGTTTCTACGAGCAGTACTTC
TRBV4-3	TRBD1	TRBJ2-7	.	CASSQSGQGAYEQYF	TGCGCCAGCAGCCAATCGGGACAGGGGGCCTACGAGCAGTACTTC
TRBV10-3	TRBD2	TRBJ2-7	few	CATKLAGGDEQYF	TGTGCCACTAAACTAGCGGGAGGGGACGAGCAGTACTTC
TRBV9	.	TRBJ2-1	few	CASSVNARGSYNEQFF	TGTGCCAGCAGCGTGAACGCTAGAGGATCCTACAATGAGCAGTTCTTC
TRBV14	.	TRBJ2-3	few	CASSQDFPRGGREDTQYF	TGTGCCAGCAGCCAAGATTTCCCCAGAGGGGGCCGGGAGGATACGCAGTATTTT
TRBV11-2	TRBD1	TRBJ2-7	once	CASSLDPGQGREQYF	TGTGCCAGCAGCTTAGACCCGGGACAGGGTAGAGAGCAGTACTTC
TRBV19	TRBD2	TRBJ2-1	medium-sized	CASTTLKAGVENEQFF	TGTGCCAGCACCACCCTTAAGGCGGGAGTAGAAAATGAGCAGTTCTTC
TRBV21-1	.	TRBJ2-7	.	CASSKPTSSGTDVYEQYF	TGTGCCAGCAGCAAACCTACCTCTTCCGGGACAGATGTTTACGAGCAGTACTTC
TRBV18	TRBD1	TRBJ2-7	once	CASSPPGQGKTYEQYF	TGTGCCAGCTCACCACCTGGACAGGGAAAGACCTACGAGCAGTACTTC
TRBV6-6	TRBD2	TRBJ2-7	few	CASSYGGLAGYEQYF	TGTGCCAGCAGTTACGGGGGACTAGCGGGCTACGAGCAGTACTTC
TRBV29-1	.	TRBJ1-2	.	CSVAYGGYGYTF	TGCAGCGTTGCTTACGGGGGATATGGCTACACCTTC
TRBV7-7	TRBD1	TRBJ2-5	.	CASSSGQGPETQYF	TGTGCTAGCAGCTCCGGACAGGGTCCAGAGACCCAGTACTTC
TRBV28	TRBD2	TRBJ2-1	.	CASSLSSGGTYNEQFF	TGTGCCAGCAGTTTGTCTAGCGGGGGGACCTACAATGAGCAGTTCTTC
TRBV10-1	TRBD2	TRBJ2-5	.	CASSGRLAGVRETQYF	TGCGCCAGCAGTGGTAGGCTAGCGGGAGTTCGAGAGACCCAGTACTTC
TRBV28	.	TRBJ1-2	once	CASWDSLYGYTF	TGTGCCAGCTGGGACTCGCTCTATGGCTACACCTTC
TRBV18	TRBD2	TRBJ2-7	.	CASSPTRLAPSSYEQYF	TGTGCCAGCTCACCTACTAGACTAGCCCCCAGCTCCTACGAGCAGTACTTC
TRBV11-2	TRBD1	TRBJ2-1	.	CASSLRQGFYYEQFF	TGTGCCAGCAGCTTAAGACAGGGTTTCTACTATGAGCAGTTCTTC
TRBV27	TRBD1	TRBJ1-4	few	CASSSPWTGGVEKLFF	TGTGCCAGCAGTTCGCCTTGGACAGGGGGAGTGGAAAAACTGTTTTTT
TRBV19	.	TRBJ2-2	.	CASTLSGAGGTGELFF	TGTGCCAGTACCCTCTCAGGGGCAGGGGGGACCGGGGAGCTGTTTTTT
TRBV18	.	TRBJ2-1	.	CASSPQGGGSNEQFF	TGTGCCAGCTCCCCTCAGGGTGGTGGTAGCAATGAGCAGTTCTTC
TRBV7-9	.	TRBJ2-7	many	CASSLANRAYEQYF	TGTGCCAGCAGCTTAGCAAACAGGGCCTACGAGCAGTACTTC
TRBV7-2	TRBD2	TRBJ2-2	.	CASSPQGLAGFGELFF	TGTGCCAGCAGCCCTCAGGGACTAGCGGGATTTGGGGAGCTGTTTTTT
TRBV7-9	.	TRBJ1-5	few	CASSQGRTGTQPQHF	TGTGCCAGCAGTCAAGGTAGGACGGGAACTCAGCCCCAGCATTTT
TRBV12-5	.	TRBJ1-5	once	CASGFRIDGNQPQHF	TGTGCTAGTGGTTTTCGGATCGACGGGAATCAGCCCCAGCATTTT
TRBV7-9	.	TRBJ2-5	.	CASSLEAQRETQYF	TGTGCCAGCAGCTTAGAAGCCCAGCGGGAGACCCAGTACTTC
TRBV28	.	TRBJ1-3	.	CASRSSGGGMDTIYF	TGTGCCAGCAGATCATCCGGGGGAGGTATGGACACCATATATTTT
TRBV28	TRBD2	TRBJ2-7	.	CASSLLAGMYEQYF	TGTGCCAGCAGCCTACTAGCGGGGATGTACGAGCAGTACTTC
TRBV10-3	TRBD1	TRBJ2-2	.	CAISADRQGGAGELFF	TGTGCCATCAGCGCAGATCGACAGGGGGGGGCCGGGGAGCTGTTTTTT
TRBV4-2	TRBD2	TRBJ2-7	once	CASSHSSGFSYEQYF	TGTGCCAGCAGTCATTCTAGCGGGTTCTCCTACGAGCAGTACTTC
TRBV28	TRBD1	TRBJ1-6	.	CASSPLPGQASPNYNSPLHF	TGTGCCAGCAGTCCATTACCGGGACAGGCCTCGCCAAACTATAATTCACCCCTCCACTTT
TRBV5-1	.	TRBJ2-5	few	CASSRGGLREETQYF	TGCGCCAGCAGTAGAGGAGGTTTGCGGGAAGAGACCCAGTACTTC
TRBV7-2	.	TRBJ2-7	few	CASSSTPLASIYEQYF	TGTGCCAGCAGCTCCACGCCCCTAGCGTCAATCTACGAGCAGTACTTC
TRBV4-3	TRBD1	TRBJ2-1	.	CASSQDIWTGNTYNEQFF	TGCGCCAGCAGCCAAGATATCTGGACAGGCAATACCTACAATGAGCAGTTCTTC
TRBV27	.	TRBJ2-7	once	CASRGREAPYEQYF	TGTGCCAGCAGGGGCAGGGAGGCCCCCTACGAGCAGTACTTC
TRBV28	TRBD2	TRBJ2-1	.	CASSLSGSTHEQFF	TGTGCCAGCAGTTTAAGCGGGAGTACCCATGAGCAGTTCTTC
TRBV19	.	TRBJ1-1	.	CASSIGEGNTEAFF	TGTGCCAGTAGTATCGGGGAGGGCAACACTGAAGCTTTCTTT
TRBV12-5	.	TRBJ1-6	.	CASGWGTGGSPLHF	TGTGCTAGTGGTTGGGGGACGGGGGGTTCACCCCTCCACTTT
TRBV7-2	.	TRBJ2-3	.	CASSLEGPPDTQYF	TGTGCCAGCAGCTTAGAGGGGCCTCCAGATACGCAGTATTTT
TRBV15	TRBD2	TRBJ2-1	.	CATSTGLEFGEQFF	TGTGCCACCAGCACCGGACTAGAGTTCGGTGAGCAGTTCTTC